Included here is one T cell receptor beta chain sequence, with context. The antigen is not known. Germline is not matched at one junction end, which may reflect a read error. With the Oncomine TCR Beta short-read assay, DNA from cultured CD4+ T cells was sequenced. TCRdb redid the calling of the PCR reads with MiXCR, one entry per CDR3 protein. The sample carries 15,000 to 20,000 distinct CDR3 sequences, around half recorded once. This sample was taken from a study of vaccination and CD4 T cells after COVID-19. Study-level background: The convalescent group had six males, four females, seven Caucasians, two Asians, one multiracial. Timing of post-vaccine sample collection was a median about 72 days after dose two, with a range of 14 to 241. Overlapping spike pools from SARS-CoV-2 and HCoV-NL63, HCoV-OC43 and HCoV-229E served as culture stimuli.

The length of the CDR3 is 13 residues. The germline gives CDR1 SGHAT, CDR2 FQNNGV. Treatment defined: 10-day PBMC culture with coronavirus spike peptide pools or control peptides (ViraFEST assay). First, ViraFEST expanded antigen-specific T cells with peptide pools, and next it sequenced the TCRs. The TCR comes from a human donor who had recovered from COVID-19. Sequenced input: CD4+ T cells from blood, cultured in vitro. The chain carries TRBV11-2 and TRBJ1-5; D possibly corresponds to TRBD1 (5 bases). The CDR3 sequence: CASSPEGNQLQHF. The CDR3 DNA reads as TGTGCCAGCAGCCCCGAGGGGAATCAGCTCCAGCATTTT.